The clone carrying this T cell receptor beta chain was counted ten times or more. Its antigen is still unknown. Hyperthyroidism in these 18- to 65-year-old patients was newly diagnosed, lasting under 2 months. The data originate from a study of Graves' ophthalmopathy and Graves' hyperthyroidism. Amplification of the TCR beta CDR3 regions used RNA transcripts (as template). Second-round multiplex PCR followed a first-round RT-PCR using HTBI primers. TCRdb processed the multiplex PCR reads anew with MiXCR; each CDR3 protein has one entry. This table holds a few hundred thousand distinct CDR3 sequences, about two fifths found once. The CDR3 runs to 13 residues. CDR1 and CDR2 (germline): ENHRY, SYGVKD. The study, taken as a whole, reports: Ophthalmopathy and stable hyperthyroidism were discriminated by a 13-signature model, with 87.88% sensitivity and about 84% specificity. Clonotypes were expanded in thyroid at above 0.001 frequency, and most also appeared in blood.

This rearrangement joins TRBV10-3 to TRBJ2-7; 9 nucleotides match TRBD1. TRBJ2-1 matches the DNA end more closely, so the J call is doubtful. Sequenced material: peripheral blood or thyroid tissue (not recorded which). This sequence was found in an adult man with Graves' hyperthyroidism. As DNA, the CDR3 is TGTGCCATCGGAAAGGACAGGGGAGGTGAGCAGTTCTTC. It specifies CAIGKDRGGEQFF.